The sequence of this TCR beta chain was determined in a study of T cell responses to AZD1222 COVID-19 vaccine (dated by TCRdb to about 2021). Regarding the research as a whole: A total of around 240 trial participants underwent TCR sequencing, of whom 207 had received two doses of AZD1222 and around 25 had received two doses of the MenACWY control vaccine. Trial participants were enrolled by age into 18-55, 56-69 and 70-plus year subgroups, with roughly 160, 29 and 62 TCR-sequenced participants respectively.

Results and caveats for the whole study, not just this receptor: After two AZD1222 doses, both the breadth and the depth of spike-specific TCRs were significantly higher than at day 0 and than in MenACWY recipients. Conclusions about previously exposed vaccinees were limited because only six AZD1222 recipients were SARS-CoV-2 seropositive at baseline. The 56-69-year group was small, and its depth increase did not reach significance, likely because of low power. Participants were mostly white British and included more females than males, and it was suggested by the authors that clonal diversity may have been underestimated. No day 14 peak-response samples were available, so repertoires were characterized only after the peak T cell response. Epitopes outside the regions mutated in the B.1.351 and B.1.1.7 variants were reportedly recognized by nearly half of the unique spike-specific TCRs. CD4 TCRs associated with the vaccine covered the entire spike protein, and the dominant responses were in regions 160-218 and 743-854.

The CDR3 starts with the cysteine, ends with the phenylalanine, and has 15 residues. Solely the CDR3 DNA is kept, with 45 bases framed from the first base. Taken from the germline V gene, the CDR1 and CDR2 loops are MRHNA and SNTAGT. V is clipped by 0 bases and J by 0 bases, and the sequence between their germline boundaries is 7 bases long. The CDR3 regions of human TCRbeta chains were subjected to immunosequencing. In the authors' own workflow: TCRs in the repertoires were compared against a reference library of SARS-CoV-2-specific TCRs that had been generated with the MIRA antigen-specificity platform. Breadth was defined as the fraction of unique TCRs that were SARS-CoV-2-associated. Depth was defined as the fraction of total T cells that were SARS-CoV-2-associated. Using the MIRA data, every spike-specific TCR was mapped to the spike region that the TCR reacted to and assigned to either a CD4 or a CD8 class. Log10-transformed breadth and depth values were compared by one-way ANOVA with Sidak's multiple comparisons tests. In its TCRdb copy, this immuneACCESS table keeps in-frame sequences only and misses some clones. Where compared with another copy, unresolved V genes explain less than half of these, and the others have no known cause. For V, J and clone size, that table is used; D and trimming come from the DNA. This sample holds 65,000 to 100,000 clones; 88% were observed only once. The biggest ten clones account for about 7% of the sample.

The time point tag for this specimen amounts to: about 28 days (+/-7) after the second vaccine dose. Because spike-specific TCR depth and breadth did not differ between the two schedules, AZD1222 recipients who got a second dose at roughly 4 weeks were pooled with those who got a second dose at roughly 12 weeks. Vaccinee samples came from UK trials COV001 and COV002, including a single-blind randomized controlled phase 2/3 trial of AZD1222 (ChAdOx1 nCoV-19) in healthy adults. For TCRbeta chain sequencing, PBMC samples were collected from trial participants at day 0 and at day 28 after the second dose. Comments on this clone: Which antigen it targets is not known. It has no much larger one-base neighbor in the sample; base qualities were not kept. Other DNA sequences within the sample encode an identical CDR3.

This sequence was found in an adult who received the AZD1222 COVID-19 vaccine. The source was peripheral blood, collected 28 days after the second AZD1222 dose. The rearrangement joined TRBV6-4 to TRBJ2-3; the best D guess is TRBD2, with 6 bases matching. The DNA sequence follows: TGTGCCAGCAGTGACTCGGGGGGAAGCACAGATACGCAGTATTTT. This gives the protein CASSDSGGSTDTQYF.